This T cell receptor (beta chain) came from a study of blood T cell repertoires in COVID-19 (dated by TCRdb to 2018 to 2020). With respect to the entire study: Samples from collaborators originated in the United States, Italy and Spain and spanned both the acute and convalescent phases of COVID-19. The samples were drawn from two sources: the first 160 participants of the ongoing ImmuneRACE study, and 1,000 to 1,500 subjects contributed by 6 global collaborators. The prospective study material was composed of cDNA or gDNA derived from T cells, B-cell-depleted T cells, or PBMCs. A de-identified subject ID, COVID-19 status, age in years and sex were almost always included in the sample metadata. The dataset comprised deeply sampled blood TCRbeta repertoires from subjects exposed to, actively infected with, or recovered from COVID-19. Where available, HLA class I and class II types were obtained from metadata supplied by the sample provider rather than from assay-based typing. The repertoires were made available in a free public database intended to serve as a resource for research on the immune response to SARS-CoV-2. Paper-wide results and their limitations: How much clinical and demographic metadata was included differed by source and by participant, and the metadata was provided uncurated.

A remark on this clone: Its antigen is still unknown. Base qualities are not recorded, but no much larger clone differs from it by a single base.

Relative to germline, V is missing 0 bases and J is missing 6 bases, with 10 bases of the junction outside any gene match. The CDR3 runs 16 residues from the cysteine to the phenylalanine. CDR3 DNA only is kept here, 48 bases in frame from base 1. As encoded in the germline V gene (reference sequence), CDR1 is LNHNV while CDR2 is YYDKDF. Each collaborating institution followed its own protocols to collect whole blood in K2EDTA tubes. For TCRbeta analysis, collaborators shipped samples in one of three forms: frozen whole blood, isolated PBMCs, or DNA extracted from either of those sample types. The immunoSEQ Assay, a bias-controlled multiplex PCR, was used to amplify TCRbeta CDR3 regions from genomic DNA. As for the authors' bioinformatics: Nucleated cell counts per sample were estimated from amplification of reference gene primers within the assay. Sequence reads were collapsed and filtered to measure the absolute abundance of every unique TCRbeta CDR3 rearrangement. For each sample, productive Simpson clonality was calculated by taking the square root of Simpson's diversity index across productive rearrangements. TCRdb took over this immuneACCESS table, retaining in-frame rearrangements with V and J assigned. Such tables are incomplete; in checked studies, under half of the missing clones stem from an unresolved V gene, and the remainder is unexplained. V and J calls and clone size are as listed in that table; D and trimming were resolved from the DNA. Here the sample has 52,000 or so clones; 85% to 90% occur a single time. The ten largest make up about 8.5% of the sample.

This sequence uses TRBV15 and TRBJ1-1; 7 central nucleotides agree with TRBD1. The sample comprised peripheral blood. The sequence derives from a man between 60 and 70 years old with active COVID-19. The CDR3 corresponds to CATSRDSTGQGSEAFF. The DNA is TGTGCCACCAGCAGAGACTCGACAGGGCAAGGCTCTGAAGCTTTCTTT.